This is a list of T cell receptor beta chains from one sample in a study of cytomegalovirus exposure and HLA in healthy donors. Measured with immunoSEQ multiplex PCR; TCRdb has only the in-frame clones, and not every one. The sample consists of 150,000 or so clones, roughly 88% of them appearing once. Material for sequencing was PBMCs. The source is a man younger than 35 in good health and CMV-seropositive. CDR3s include the opening cysteine and the closing phenylalanine or tryptophan. The D gene is left open where the match is weak. Clone sizes are given selectively: once, few, many, or a class where the clone is expanded.

d_call | j_call | v_call | clone_size | cdr3_nt | cdr3_aa
TRBD2 | TRBJ2-1 | TRBV30 | NA | TGTGCCTGGAGTATACCGCTGGGACTAAATGAGCAGTTCTTC | CAWSIPLGLNEQFF
NA | TRBJ1-1 | TRBV7-6 | few | TGTGCCAGCAGCCCTTTTGGACAGAACACTGAAGCTTTCTTT | CASSPFGQNTEAFF
NA | TRBJ1-3 | TRBV11-2 | NA | TGTGCCAGCACCCCTCGAGGGGACCCTGGCGGGGACACCATATATTTT | CASTPRGDPGGDTIYF
TRBD1 | TRBJ2-7 | TRBV27 | once | TGTGCCAGCAGTTTATCGCTAACAGGGGACCAGCAGTACTTC | CASSLSLTGDQQYF
NA | TRBJ1-6 | TRBV4-3 | once | TGCGCCAGCAGCCAAGATGCCGCGGCCGGGAATTCACCCCTCCACTTT | CASSQDAAAGNSPLHF
TRBD2 | TRBJ2-1 | TRBV19 | NA | TGTGCCAGTAGTATCCGACTAGCGGGGGACGCATACAGGGATGAGCAGTTCTTC | CASSIRLAGDAYRDEQFF
TRBD2 | TRBJ2-7 | TRBV7-2 | NA | TGTGCCAGCAGCATCTCGACTAGCGGGGGGGTGGGATACGAGCAGTACTTC | CASSISTSGGVGYEQYF
TRBD1 | TRBJ2-7 | TRBV6-5 | NA | TGTGCCAGCAGTCGTGGAACCGGACAGGGTGACTACTTC | CASSRGTGQGDYF
NA | TRBJ2-2 | TRBV5-6 | NA | TGTGCCAGCAGCTCCATCTATACACAGCGGTACCACACCGGGGAGCTGTTTTTT | CASSSIYTQRYHTGELFF
TRBD1 | TRBJ1-2 | TRBV6-1 | NA | TGTGCCAGCAGTGGGATACAGGGGGCGGCTCGCTATGGCTACACCTTC | CASSGIQGAARYGYTF
NA | TRBJ2-5 | TRBV6-1 | NA | TGTGCCAGCAGTGAAGCCCCCCGGCAAGAGACCCAGTACTTC | CASSEAPRQETQYF
NA | TRBJ2-7 | TRBV7-2 | once | TGTGCCAGCAGCTTAGAGCGCGGGGCCGAGCAGTACTTC | CASSLERGAEQYF
NA | TRBJ2-7 | TRBV11-3 | NA | TGTGCCAGCAGCTCAGACAGCTCCTACGAGCAGTACTTC | CASSSDSSYEQYF
TRBD2 | TRBJ2-5 | TRBV9 | NA | TGTGCCAGCAGTTCCGGACTAGCGGGGGTGGTAGAGACCCAGTACTTC | CASSSGLAGVVETQYF
NA | TRBJ2-1 | TRBV6-4 | NA | TGTGCCAGTGAAAGGGGGGGAAATCAATTTTACAATGAGCAGTTCTTC | CASERGGNQFYNEQFF
TRBD1 | TRBJ1-2 | TRBV11-2 | once | TGTGCCAGCAGCGAAAATCGACAGGGCGGAACTATTAGGGGCTACACCTTC | CASSENRQGGTIRGYTF
TRBD1 | TRBJ1-1 | TRBV5-1 | few | TGCGCCAGCAGCTTGTTTTACAGGGGGAACACTGAAGCTTTCTTT | CASSLFYRGNTEAFF
TRBD1 | TRBJ2-3 | TRBV4-1 | few | TGCGCCAGCAGCCAGGGGGACAGGAGGGGCACAGATACGCAGTATTTT | CASSQGDRRGTDTQYF
NA | TRBJ1-2 | TRBV19 | NA | TGTGCCAGTACGGGGGGGTACTATGGCTACACCTTC | CASTGGYYGYTF
NA | TRBJ2-5 | TRBV5-1 | NA | TGCGCCAGCAATACAGGGAACGCGGCGGTGGAGACCCAGTACTTC | CASNTGNAAVETQYF
TRBD1 | TRBJ2-7 | TRBV18 | NA | TGTGCCAGCTCAACCAGGGACAGGGCCTCGGCCGAGCAGTACTTC | CASSTRDRASAEQYF
NA | TRBJ2-7 | TRBV14 | NA | TGTGCCAGCAGCCATCGTTTCGGGGTAACCGAGCAGTACTTC | CASSHRFGVTEQYF
NA | TRBJ2-5 | TRBV6-5 | NA | TGTGCCAGCAGGACTTCTGCTAGCGAGACCCAGTACTTC | CASRTSASETQYF
TRBD1 | TRBJ1-2 | TRBV6-1 | NA | TGTGCCAGCAAAACGGGACAGCTCTATGGCTACACCTTC | CASKTGQLYGYTF